The clone carrying this T cell receptor (beta chain) was picked up a small number of times. What it recognizes is unknown. These data are taken from a study of cytomegalovirus exposure and HLA in healthy donors. Study-wide results and caveats: Highly shared sequence variants in one cluster were likely a sequencing artifact. Confirmation was obtained in vitro that a few CMV-associated chains are specific for CMV antigens. Sequencing depth across donors, presence/absence analyses assumed, was roughly uniform. TCR beta V- and J-gene trimming, according to a later analysis, was linked to a missense DCLRE1C variant.

Germline-derived CDR1 and CDR2 are MNHEY and SMNVEV (reference sequence). Deletions cut 0 bases from V and 6 bases from J, with 11 bases between. The CDR3 totals 15 residues. The PCR contained 60 Vbeta and 13 Jbeta primers. The protocol was immunoSEQ multiplex PCR, while the TCRdb copy is restricted to in-frame clones and leaves out a portion. The sample yields approximately 140,000 clones, approximately 85% seen once. This clonotype was sampled from a man aged 50-60 years in good health and CMV-seropositive. The sequencing input was PBMCs. The chain recombines TRBV27 with TRBJ1-4; perhaps TRBD1 as D (5 bases). The chain's CDR3 is CASSLSGPRDEKLFF. The CDR3 nucleotides read TGTGCCAGCAGTTTATCGGGGCCCAGGGATGAAAAACTGTTTTTT.